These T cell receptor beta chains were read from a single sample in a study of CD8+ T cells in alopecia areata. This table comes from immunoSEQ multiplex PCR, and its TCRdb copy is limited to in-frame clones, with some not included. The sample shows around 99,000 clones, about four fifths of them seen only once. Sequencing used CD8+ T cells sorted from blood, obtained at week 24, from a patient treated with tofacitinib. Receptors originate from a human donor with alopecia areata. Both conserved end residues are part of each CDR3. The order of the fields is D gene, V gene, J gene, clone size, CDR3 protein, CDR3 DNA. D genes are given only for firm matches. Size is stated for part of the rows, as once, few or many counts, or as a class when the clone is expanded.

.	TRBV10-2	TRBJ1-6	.	CASSEEGEVHNSPLHF	TGCGCCAGCAGTGAAGAAGGAGAGGTTCATAATTCACCCCTCCACTTT
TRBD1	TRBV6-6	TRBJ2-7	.	CASSYSTGQGDYEQYF	TGTGCCAGCAGTTACTCGACGGGACAGGGGGACTACGAGCAGTACTTC
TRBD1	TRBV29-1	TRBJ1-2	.	CSVEGPGQYGYTF	TGCAGCGTTGAAGGACCGGGACAGTATGGCTACACCTTC
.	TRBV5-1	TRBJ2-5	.	CASSLMPGEQETQYF	TGCGCCAGCAGCTTGATGCCGGGGGAGCAAGAGACCCAGTACTTC
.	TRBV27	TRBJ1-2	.	CASSLSDRMEGYTF	TGTGCCAGCAGTTTATCCGACAGAATGGAGGGCTACACCTTC
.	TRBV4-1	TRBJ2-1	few	CASSQEGQYNEQFF	TGCGCCAGCAGCCAAGAAGGACAGTACAATGAGCAGTTCTTC
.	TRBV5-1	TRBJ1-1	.	CASSLASGITEAFF	TGCGCCAGCAGCTTGGCGTCAGGGATCACTGAAGCTTTCTTT
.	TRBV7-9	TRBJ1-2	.	CASTLRADLYGYTF	TGTGCCAGCACCCTGAGGGCAGATCTGTATGGCTACACCTTC
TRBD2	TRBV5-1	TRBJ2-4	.	CASSLAPLAGGVAKNIQYF	TGCGCCAGCAGCTTGGCCCCGCTAGCGGGGGGGGTAGCCAAAAACATTCAGTACTTC
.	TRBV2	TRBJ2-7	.	CASSVGRDEQYF	TGTGCCAGCAGTGTCGGCCGAGACGAGCAGTACTTC
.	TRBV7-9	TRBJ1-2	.	CASSPLGGGYTF	TGTGCCAGCAGCCCACTCGGGGGCGGCTACACCTTC
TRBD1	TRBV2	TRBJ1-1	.	CASSGIDRAMNTEAFF	TGTGCCAGCAGTGGAATAGACAGGGCGATGAACACTGAAGCTTTCTTT
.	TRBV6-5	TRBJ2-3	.	CASSYSGGRTDTQYF	TGTGCCAGCAGTTACTCCGGGGGCCGCACAGATACGCAGTATTTT
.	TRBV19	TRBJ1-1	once	CASRKQGVDTEAFF	TGTGCCAGTAGGAAACAGGGAGTGGACACTGAAGCTTTCTTT
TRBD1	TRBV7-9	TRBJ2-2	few	CASSLLKGQGNTGELFF	TGTGCCAGCAGCTTATTGAAGGGACAGGGAAACACCGGGGAGCTGTTTTTT
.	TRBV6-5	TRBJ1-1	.	CASGVNTEAFF	TGTGCCAGCGGCGTGAACACTGAAGCTTTCTTT
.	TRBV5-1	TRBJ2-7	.	CASSEYGGGEQYF	TGCGCCAGCAGCGAATACGGGGGCGGAGAGCAGTACTTC
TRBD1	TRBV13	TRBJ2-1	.	CASSFGTDEQFF	TGTGCCAGCAGCTTTGGGACAGATGAGCAGTTCTTC
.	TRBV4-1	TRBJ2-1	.	CASSQVRTGDNEQFF	TGCGCCAGCAGCCAAGTCCGGACGGGGGACAATGAGCAGTTCTTC
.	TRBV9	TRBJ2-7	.	CASSPRTAGSYEQYF	TGTGCCAGCAGCCCACGCACAGCCGGCTCCTACGAGCAGTACTTC
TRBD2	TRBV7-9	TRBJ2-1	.	CASSWTSGRDEQFF	TGTGCCAGCAGCTGGACTAGCGGGAGGGATGAGCAGTTCTTC
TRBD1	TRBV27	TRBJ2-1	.	CASRPRGSQDLLYNEQFF	TGTGCCAGCAGACCCAGGGGGTCACAAGACCTCCTCTACAATGAGCAGTTCTTC
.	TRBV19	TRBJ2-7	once	CASSLGARGAYEQYF	TGTGCCAGTAGCCTGGGGGCACGGGGGGCCTACGAGCAGTACTTC
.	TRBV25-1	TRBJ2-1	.	CASSDQGYNEQFF	TGTGCCAGCAGTGACCAGGGGTACAATGAGCAGTTCTTC
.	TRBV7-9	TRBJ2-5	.	CASSSDTFGRTQYF	TGTGCCAGCAGCTCGGACACGTTCGGGAGGACCCAGTACTTC
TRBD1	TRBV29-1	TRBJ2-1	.	CSGEEGQGVSYNEQFF	TGCAGCGGTGAAGAGGGTCAGGGGGTCTCCTACAATGAGCAGTTCTTC
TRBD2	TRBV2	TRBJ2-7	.	CASRGLAYEQYF	TGTGCCAGCCGGGGACTAGCGTACGAGCAGTACTTC
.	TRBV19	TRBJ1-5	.	CASSIPGDTNQPQHF	TGTGCCAGTAGTATCCCAGGGGATACTAATCAGCCCCAGCATTTT
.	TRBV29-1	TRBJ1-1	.	CSVEGGGNTEAFF	TGCAGCGTTGAGGGGGGGGGAAACACTGAAGCTTTCTTT
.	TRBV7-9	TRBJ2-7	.	CASSLGGLSSYEQYF	TGTGCCAGCAGCTTGGGAGGACTGAGCTCCTACGAGCAGTACTTC
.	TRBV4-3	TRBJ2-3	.	CASSQGGSTDTQYF	TGCGCCAGCAGCCAAGGAGGGAGCACAGATACGCAGTATTTT
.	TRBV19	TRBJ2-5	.	CASSIRGALETQYF	TGTGCCAGTAGTATCAGGGGAGCTTTGGAGACCCAGTACTTC
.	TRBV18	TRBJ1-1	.	CASSLTNTEAFF	TGTGCCAGCTCACTTACGAACACTGAAGCTTTCTTT
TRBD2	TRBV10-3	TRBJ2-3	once	CANHESGGATDTQYF	TGTGCCAACCATGAAAGCGGGGGGGCCACAGATACGCAGTATTTT
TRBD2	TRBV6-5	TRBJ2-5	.	CASSYRTSGGETQYF	TGTGCCAGCAGTTACCGGACTAGCGGGGGTGAGACCCAGTACTTC
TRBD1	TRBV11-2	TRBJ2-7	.	CASSLEVWDSSYEQYF	TGTGCCAGCAGCTTAGAAGTTTGGGACAGTTCCTACGAGCAGTACTTC
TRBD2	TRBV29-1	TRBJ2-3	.	CSVVLVTAGGTDTQYF	TGCAGCGTTGTCCTAGTGACAGCGGGGGGTACAGATACGCAGTATTTT
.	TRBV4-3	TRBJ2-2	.	CASSPLVRGNTGELFF	TGCGCCAGCAGCCCCCTCGTTAGGGGAAACACCGGGGAGCTGTTTTTT
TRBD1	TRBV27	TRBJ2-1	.	CASSLRSGTAYTYNEQFF	TGTGCCAGCAGTTTACGATCTGGGACAGCTTATACCTACAATGAGCAGTTCTTC
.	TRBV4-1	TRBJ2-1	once	CASRDWTESYNEQFF	TGCGCCAGCAGGGATTGGACGGAATCCTACAATGAGCAGTTCTTC
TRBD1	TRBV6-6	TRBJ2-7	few	CASSPGTGIYEQYF	TGTGCCAGCAGTCCCGGGACAGGGATATACGAGCAGTACTTC
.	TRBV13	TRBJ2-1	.	CASSSGYGGANYNEQFF	TGTGCCAGCAGCTCCGGATATGGGGGGGCGAACTACAATGAGCAGTTCTTC